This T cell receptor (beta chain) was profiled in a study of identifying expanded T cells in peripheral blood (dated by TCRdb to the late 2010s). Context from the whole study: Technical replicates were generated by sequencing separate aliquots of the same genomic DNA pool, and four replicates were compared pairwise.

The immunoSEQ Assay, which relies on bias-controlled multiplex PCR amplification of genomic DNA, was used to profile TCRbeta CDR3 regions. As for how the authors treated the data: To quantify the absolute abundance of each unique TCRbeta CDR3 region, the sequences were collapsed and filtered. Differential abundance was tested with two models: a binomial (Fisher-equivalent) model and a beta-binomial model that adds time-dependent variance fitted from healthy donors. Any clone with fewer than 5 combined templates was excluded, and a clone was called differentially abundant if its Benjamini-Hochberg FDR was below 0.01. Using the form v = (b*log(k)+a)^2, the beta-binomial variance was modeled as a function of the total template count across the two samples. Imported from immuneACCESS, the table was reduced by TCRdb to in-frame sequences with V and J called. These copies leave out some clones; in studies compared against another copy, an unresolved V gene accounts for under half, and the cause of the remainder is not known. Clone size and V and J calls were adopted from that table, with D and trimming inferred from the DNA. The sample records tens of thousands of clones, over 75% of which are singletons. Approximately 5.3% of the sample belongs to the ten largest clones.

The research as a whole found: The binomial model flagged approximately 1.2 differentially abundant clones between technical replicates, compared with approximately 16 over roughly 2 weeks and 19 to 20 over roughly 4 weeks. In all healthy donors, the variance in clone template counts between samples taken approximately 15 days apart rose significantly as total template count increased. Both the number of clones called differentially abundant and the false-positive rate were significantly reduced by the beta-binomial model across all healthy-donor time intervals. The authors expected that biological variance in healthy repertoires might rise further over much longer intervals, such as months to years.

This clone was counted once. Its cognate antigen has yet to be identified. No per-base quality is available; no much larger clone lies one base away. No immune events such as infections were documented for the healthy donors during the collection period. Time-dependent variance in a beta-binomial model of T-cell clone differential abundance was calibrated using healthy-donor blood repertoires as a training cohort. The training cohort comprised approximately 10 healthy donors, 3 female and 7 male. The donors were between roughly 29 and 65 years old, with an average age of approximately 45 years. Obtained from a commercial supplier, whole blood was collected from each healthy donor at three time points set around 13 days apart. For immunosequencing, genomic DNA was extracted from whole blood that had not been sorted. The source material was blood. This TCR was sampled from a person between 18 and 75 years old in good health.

The CDR3 sequence is CAWRTGVAIYNEQFF. The nucleotides read TGTGCCTGGAGGACAGGGGTGGCAATCTACAATGAGCAGTTCTTC. The V and J segments used are TRBV30 and TRBJ2-1; TRBD1 matches 8 bases in the middle. The CDR3 runs 15 amino acids, cysteine and phenylalanine included. This entry keeps only the CDR3 DNA: 45 bases, framed from base 1. Germline trimming: 3 bases from V, 3 bases from J; junction bases outside gene matches: 7. According to the germline V gene (reference sequence), CDR1 reads GTSNPN and CDR2 reads SVGIG.